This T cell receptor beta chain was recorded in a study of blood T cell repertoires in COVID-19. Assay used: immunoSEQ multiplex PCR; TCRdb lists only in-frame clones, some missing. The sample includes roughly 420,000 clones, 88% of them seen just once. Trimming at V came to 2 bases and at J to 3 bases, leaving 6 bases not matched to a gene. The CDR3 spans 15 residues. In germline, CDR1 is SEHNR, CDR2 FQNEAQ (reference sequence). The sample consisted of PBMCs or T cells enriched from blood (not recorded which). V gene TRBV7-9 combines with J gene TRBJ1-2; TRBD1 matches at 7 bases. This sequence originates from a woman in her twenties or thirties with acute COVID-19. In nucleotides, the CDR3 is TGTGCCAGCAGCTTATCAGGACAGGAGCACTATGGCTACACCTTC. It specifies CASSLSGQEHYGYTF. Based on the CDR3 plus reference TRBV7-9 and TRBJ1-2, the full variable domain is DTGVSQNPRHKITKRGQNVTFRCDPISEHNRLYWYRQTLGQGPEFLTYFQNEAQLEKSRLLSDRFSAERPKGSFSTLEIQRTEQGDSAMYLCASSLSGQEHYGYTFGSGTRLTVV.